The 19 T cell receptor beta chains below all came from one sample that was sequenced in a study of blood T cell repertoires in COVID-19. Clones were read by immunoSEQ multiplex PCR, and TCRdb kept only the in-frame ones, dropping some. The sample includes some 90,000 clones, about 90% of them seen just once. Sequencing input: peripheral blood. The source of these receptors is a woman in her 50s in a cohort sampled during active COVID-19.

The chain couples TRBV3-1 (or the pseudogene TRBV3-2) to TRBJ2-7; D is possibly TRBD1 (5 bases). V was cut by 3 bases and J by 6 bases, with 12 bases left in between. Germline CDR1 reads LGHDT; CDR2 reads YNNKEL (reference sequence). The CDR3 contains 13 residues. In nucleotides, the CDR3 is TGTGCCAGCAGCCACAAGGGGAACGGCGAGCAGTACTTC. It specifies CASSHKGNGEQYF.

DNA for the CDR3: TGCGCCAGCAGCAAAAACAGGGGAGGCACTGAAGCTTTCTTT. It translates to CASSKNRGGTEAFF. This chain uses TRBV5-1 with TRBJ1-1; TRBD1 matches at 7 bases. After removal of 4 bases from V and 4 bases from J, the junction contained 7 bases not matched to a gene. From germline, CDR1 is SGHRS and CDR2 YFSETQ. This CDR3 is built from 14 residues.

The chain couples TRBV3-1 (or the pseudogene TRBV3-2) to TRBJ1-1; the D gene is possibly TRBD1 (5 bases). Germline V gene data show CDR1 as LGHDT and CDR2 as YNNKEL (reference sequence). This CDR3 is built from 12 residues. Trimming removed 5 bases at V and 9 bases at J, with 13 bases between. CDR3 nucleotide sequence: TGTGCCAGCAGCTACGCGCAGGGTCAAGCTTTCTTT. Translated, it gives CASSYAQGQAFF.

This clone was seen a single time. This rearrangement joins TRBV5-6 to TRBJ2-1; weak D call: TRBD1 (6 bases). Trimming stripped 4 bases from V and 7 bases from J, with 24 bases between. Germline V gene lookup returns CDR1 SGHDT and CDR2 YYEEEE. This CDR3 comprises 17 residues. This CDR3 is CASSLKFRDTLANEQFF. The CDR3 DNA follows: TGTGCCAGCAGCCTGAAATTCCGGGACACCCTTGCAAATGAGCAGTTCTTC. Together with reference TRBV5-6 and TRBJ2-1, the CDR3 gives the full variable domain: DAGVTQSPTHLIKTRGQQVTLRCSPKSGHDTVSWYQQALGQGPQFIFQYYEEEERQRGNFPDRFSGHQFPNYSSELNVNALLLGDSALYLCASSLKFRDTLANEQFFGPGTRLTVL.

The V call is TRBV28, the J call TRBJ1-5; D is unresolved. The CDR3 is 12 amino acids. The V gene's germline CDR1 is MDHEN and CDR2 SYDVKM. The V gene lost 7 bases and the J gene lost 4 bases, with 8 bases spanning the gap. The CDR3 nucleotides are TGTGCCAGCACGGGTGGGAATCAGCCCCAGCATTTT. It specifies CASTGGNQPQHF. Full variable domain (missing parts from reference TRBV28 and TRBJ1-5): DVKVTQSSRYLVKRTGEKVFLECVQDMDHENMFWYRQDPGLGLRLIYFSYDVKMKEKGDIPEGYSVSREKKERFSLILESASTNQTSMYLCASTGGNQPQHFGDGTRLSIL.

V and J are TRBV3-1 (or the pseudogene TRBV3-2) and TRBJ1-2, with D tentatively TRBD1 (6 bases). This CDR3 region has 13 residues. V was cut by 4 bases and J by 8 bases, with 14 bases left in between. Germline CDR1 reads LGHDT; CDR2 reads YNNKEL (reference sequence). CDR3 DNA: TGTGCCAGCAGCCCATCGGACAGCGGCGGCTACACCTTC. Its translation: CASSPSDSGGYTF.

This clone was seen a handful of times. The chain recombines TRBV10-3 with TRBJ1-5; D not certain. CDR3 length equals 12 residues. The V and J ends lost 3 bases and 7 bases respectively, with 7 bases between them. Germline V gene data show CDR1 as ENHRY and CDR2 as SYGVKD. The CDR3, as DNA: TGTGCCATCAGTGATTCCGTCCAGCCCCAGCATTTT. Its protein product is CAISDSVQPQHF.

This clone was found once. The chain joins TRBV3-1 (or the pseudogene TRBV3-2) to TRBJ1-6, with 10 bases lining up with TRBD1. CDR1 is LGHDT and CDR2 is YNNKEL in the germline V gene (reference sequence). Trimming cost V 6 bases and J 4 bases; bases outside gene matches: 3. The CDR3 is made up of 15 amino acids. In nucleotides, the CDR3 is TGTGCCAGCAGTAGGACAGGGGGATATAATTCACCCCTCCACTTT. Its translation is CASSRTGGYNSPLHF.

In nucleotides, the CDR3 is TGTGCCAGCAGTTTAGACTCCCCTTCCGAGCAGTACTTC. Protein sequence: CASSLDSPSEQYF. The V and J genes are TRBV28 and TRBJ2-7; no clear D. Germline V gene lookup returns CDR1 MDHEN and CDR2 SYDVKM. The CDR3 runs 13 residues. Trimming removed 2 bases from V and 6 bases from J, with 11 bases in between. Full variable domain (missing parts from reference TRBV28 and TRBJ2-7): DVKVTQSSRYLVKRTGEKVFLECVQDMDHENMFWYRQDPGLGLRLIYFSYDVKMKEKGDIPEGYSVSREKKERFSLILESASTNQTSMYLCASSLDSPSEQYFGPGTRLTVT.

The chain links TRBV5-4 to TRBJ1-6; D is perhaps TRBD1 (5 bases). Germline CDR1 reads SGHNT; CDR2 reads YYREEE (reference sequence). The germline V and J ends were trimmed by 4 bases and 2 bases, with 13 bases remaining between them. This CDR3 comprises 16 residues. The DNA of the CDR3 is TGTGCCAGCAGCCCTGGGGGGAGCACCTATAATTCACCCCTCCACTTT. Its protein is CASSPGGSTYNSPLHF. The full variable domain, completed using reference TRBV5-4 and TRBJ1-6, is ETGVTQSPTHLIKTRGQQVTLRCSSQSGHNTVSWYQQALGQGPQFIFQYYREEENGRGNFPPRFSGLQFPNYSSELNVNALELDDSALYLCASSPGGSTYNSPLHFGNGTRLTVT.

This chain links TRBV11-2 with TRBJ2-7; D unresolved. Deletions cut 1 base from V and 2 bases from J, with 9 bases between. This CDR3 contains 14 residues. Germline V gives CDR1 SGHAT, CDR2 FQNNGV. The DNA for the CDR3 is TGTGCCAGCAGCTTAGGAGGTTACGCCTACGAGCAGTACTTC. Its protein is CASSLGGYAYEQYF.

Details on this clone: Other DNA sequences from this sample encode an identical CDR3 as well. The V call is TRBV5-1, the J call TRBJ2-1; tentatively, D is TRBD1 (6 bases). Germline V lookup: CDR1 SGHRS, CDR2 YFSETQ. The CDR3 has 13 amino acids. The V end lost 4 bases, the J end lost 4 bases, and 9 bases lay between the germline ends. The chain's CDR3 is CASSLGQYNEQFF. The CDR3 DNA reads TGCGCCAGCAGCCTAGGACAGTACAATGAGCAGTTCTTC.

This clone was detected a few times. The chain recombines TRBV6-5 with TRBJ2-7, with 8 bases matching TRBD1. The germline V gene has CDR1 MNHEY and CDR2 SVGAGI. V shed 6 bases, J shed 0 bases, and the junction held 7 bases outside the gene matches. CDR3 length: 15 amino acids. The CDR3 DNA reads TGTGCCAGCAGGGAGGGACAGGTTGCCTCCTACGAGCAGTACTTC. This translates into CASREGQVASYEQYF.

This sequence joins TRBV3-1 (or the pseudogene TRBV3-2) and TRBJ2-7; 9 nucleotides align to TRBD2. The germline V gene encodes CDR1 LGHDT and CDR2 YNNKEL (reference sequence). The CDR3 runs 18 residues. J lost 3 bases, V lost 0 bases, and 12 bases had no gene match. The CDR3 DNA reads as TGTGCCAGCAGCCAAGATTGGACTAGCGTGACCCGCTTCTACGAGCAGTACTTC. Amino acid sequence: CASSQDWTSVTRFYEQYF.

The V and J genes are TRBV15 and TRBJ1-4; D unclear. Deletions cut 5 bases from V and 8 bases from J, with 12 bases between. The germline V gene encodes CDR1 LNHNV and CDR2 YYDKDF (reference sequence). The CDR3 runs to 13 residues. The CDR3 DNA sequence: TGTGCCACCAGCCTCCGACTAAGGGAAAAACTGTTTTTT. It yields the protein CATSLRLREKLFF.

The chain combines TRBV19 with TRBJ2-5; 15 bases are shared with TRBD2. V shed 10 bases, J shed 2 bases, and the junction held 2 bases outside the gene matches. This CDR3 contains 14 residues. Germline CDR1 and CDR2: LNHDA and SQIVND (reference sequence). The DNA for the CDR3 is TGTGCCACCGGGACTAGCGGGGGGCAAGAGACCCAGTACTTC. Translated: CATGTSGGQETQYF.

The CDR3 sequence: CASSVLGDNEQFF. DNA of the CDR3: TGTGCCAGCAGCGTTCTTGGAGACAATGAGCAGTTCTTC. The chain carries TRBV9 and TRBJ2-1; D ambiguous. There are 13 residues in the CDR3. Germline CDR1 and CDR2: SGDLS and YYNGEE. Trimming stripped 2 bases from V and 5 bases from J, with 8 bases between.

This chain connects TRBV5-8 to TRBJ1-5; no clear D gene. Per germline, CDR1 SGHTS and CDR2 YDEGEE. This CDR3 contains 14 residues. Between the trimmed V and J ends, which lost 4 bases and 9 bases, there was a span of 17 bases. CDR3 nucleotide sequence: TGTGCCAGCAGCATGAAGCCGGCGGCCTGGCCCCAGCATTTT. Protein product: CASSMKPAAWPQHF.

The CDR3 DNA is TGTGCCAGCAGTGAGTCAGGCCTTTTTCGGCAGCCCCAGCATTTT. This encodes CASSESGLFRQPQHF. V gene TRBV25-1 combines with J gene TRBJ1-5, with no clear D. V was pared by 3 bases and J by 7 bases, with 16 bases between. The CDR3 extends over 15 amino acids. Germline V gene sequence: CDR1 MGHDK, CDR2 SYGVNS.